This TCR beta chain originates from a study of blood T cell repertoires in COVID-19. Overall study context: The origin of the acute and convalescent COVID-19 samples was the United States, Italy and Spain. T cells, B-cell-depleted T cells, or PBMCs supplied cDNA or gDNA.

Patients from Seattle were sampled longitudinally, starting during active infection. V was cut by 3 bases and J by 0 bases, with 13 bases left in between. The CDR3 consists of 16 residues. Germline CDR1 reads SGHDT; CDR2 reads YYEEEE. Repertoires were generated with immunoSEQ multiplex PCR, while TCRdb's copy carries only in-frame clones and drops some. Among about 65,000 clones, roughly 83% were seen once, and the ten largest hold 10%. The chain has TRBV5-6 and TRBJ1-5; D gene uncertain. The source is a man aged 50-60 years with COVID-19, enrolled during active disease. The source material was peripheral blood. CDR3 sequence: CASSSTVGTSNQPQHF. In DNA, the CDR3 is TGTGCCAGCAGCTCCACGGTCGGTACTAGCAATCAGCCCCAGCATTTT.